Sequencing of this T cell receptor beta chain was carried out in a study of tumor-infiltrating lymphocytes in localized non-small cell lung cancer. Study conclusions and caveats: Tumor T-cell fraction from TCR sequencing was not associated with recurrence-free survival (p = 0.61). Tumors had more T cell infiltration than uninvolved lung, per TCRbeta sequencing and CD3 counts.

Trimming cost V 3 bases and J 8 bases, with 10 bases left between them. Germline lookup yields CDR1 SGHAT and CDR2 FQNNGV. There are 12 residues in the CDR3. As regards this clone: Its antigen is unknown.

Sequencing was performed with immunoSEQ multiplex PCR; in TCRdb, only in-frame clones are kept and a portion is missing. The table has some 5,900 clones, 76% seen once. Sequencing was performed on lung tumor tissue. The V call is TRBV11-2, the J call TRBJ1-1, with D maybe TRBD1 (6 bases). This receptor was obtained from a human donor with non-small cell lung cancer. In DNA form, the CDR3 reads TGTGCCAGCAGCTTGGGGGCAGGGGAAGCTTTCTTT. This translates into CASSLGAGEAFF. The full variable domain, rest sourced from reference TRBV11-2 and TRBJ1-1, is EAGVAQSPRYKIIEKRQSVAFWCNPISGHATLYWYQQILGQGPKLLIQFQNNGVVDDSQLPKDRFSAERLKGVDSTLKIQPAKLEDSAVYLCASSLGAGEAFFGQGTRLTVV.